Each of the 18 T cell receptor beta chains below was sequenced from the same sample in a study of blood T cells in healthy people across ages (dated by TCRdb to about 2015). Library prep was done by 5' RACE. This sample was sequenced with an Illumina HiSeq 2500. A second PCR of about 7 to 12 cycles was performed with a sample-barcoded 5' primer and a J-beta primer mix. TCRdb applied fastp at Q25 and MiXCR to the public reads, then kept only in-frame beta chains. Rows are combined by CDR3 protein, so each entry shows the most common genes and DNA. The sample table lists roughly 700,000 distinct CDR3 sequences, roughly 49% of them with a count of one. Of the sample, under 35% falls within the top ten clones. The sample comprised blood. The receptors come from a woman aged 55-70 years in good health.

Details on this clonotype: One end of the junction does not line up with germline, which may come from a read error. The chain employs TRBV12-3 or TRBV12-4 and TRBJ2-3, with TRBD1 matching over 8 bases. The CDR3 covers 15 residues. This chain's CDR3 is CACSDGRGRTDTQYF. CDR3 nucleotides: TGTGCCTGCAGCGACGGCAGGGGGCGGACAGATACGCAGTATTTT.

This clonotype was seen only a few times. The chain joins TRBV20-1 to TRBJ1-2, with D possibly TRBD1 on 5 matching bases. Trimming shortened V by 6 bases and J by 8 bases, and 16 bases separated the two germline ends. CDR3 length: 12 residues. Germline-derived CDR1 and CDR2 are DFQATT and SNEGSKA (reference sequence). This CDR3 is CSAAGQAQGYTF. The CDR3 bases are TGCAGTGCCGCGGGGCAGGCCCAAGGCTACACCTTC.

The chain combines TRBV12-3 or TRBV12-4 with TRBJ2-5; D ambiguous. This CDR3 has 13 amino acids. The V and J ends lost 6 bases and 5 bases respectively, with 13 bases between them. The DNA for the CDR3 is TGTGCCAGCAGCTTTGGGCGGAAGGAGACCCAGTACTTC. As protein: CASSFGRKETQYF.

This clonotype is a singleton in its sample. This chain joins TRBV6-2 or TRBV6-3 and TRBJ2-1; 10 nucleotides line up with TRBD1. Germline-derived CDR1 and CDR2 are MNHEY and SVGEGT. The CDR3 covers 14 residues. J gave up 12 bases and V 6 bases, and 11 bases lay outside the gene matches. The chain's CDR3 is CASRPGQGPLGQFF. The CDR3 bases are TGTGCCAGCAGACCGGGACAGGGGCCCCTCGGGCAGTTCTTC.

This clonotype was detected a few times. This sequence joins TRBV7-9 and TRBJ2-4; 9 positions agree with TRBD1. Matching the DNA end better, TRBJ2-7 makes the J call doubtful. The CDR3 length is 16 residues. Germline CDR1 SEHNR, CDR2 FQNEAQ (reference sequence). In DNA form, the CDR3 reads TGTGCCAGCAGCTCCTTTCCTGGGACAGGGAACCACGAGCAGTACTTC. It is translated as CASSSFPGTGNHEQYF.

This clonotype appeared many times. The rearrangement links TRBV29-1 to TRBJ2-3, with D perhaps TRBD2 (6 bases). Looked up from germline, CDR1 is SQVTM and CDR2 is ANQGSEA. CDR3 length equals 12 residues. V was pared by 2 bases and J by 6 bases, with 9 bases between. The CDR3 is CSVEPRGDTQYF. The CDR3, as DNA: TGCAGCGTTGAACCCCGGGGGGATACGCAGTATTTT.

This chain joins TRBV6-4 and TRBJ2-4; D not certain. The DNA end is more similar to TRBJ2-7, so the J call may be wrong. There are 11 residues in the CDR3. Per germline, CDR1 MRHNA and CDR2 SNTAGT. The DNA for the CDR3 is TGTGCCAGCAGACTGCTTTACGAGCAGTACTTC. Translated, it gives CASRLLYEQYF.

This sequence joins TRBV20-1 and TRBJ2-3; D may be TRBD2 (6 bases). Trimming took 6 bases from V and 1 from J, leaving 20 bases between them. From germline, CDR1 is DFQATT and CDR2 SNEGSKA (reference sequence). The CDR3 sequence is 16 residues long. In nucleotides, the CDR3 is TGCAGTGCGGATAGAGCGGGCACGGGGGGCACAGATACGCAGTATTTT. It specifies CSADRAGTGGTDTQYF.

A few counts support this clonotype. This rearrangement joins TRBV20-1 to TRBJ2-1; 9 positions agree with TRBD2. The CDR3 covers 14 residues. CDR1 and CDR2 from the germline V gene are DFQATT and SNEGSKA (reference sequence). The V segment lost 4 bases and the J segment 4 bases; nucleotides outside the gene matches: 5. The CDR3 here is CSAKTSGAYNEQFF. The CDR3 DNA follows: TGCAGTGCTAAGACTAGCGGAGCATACAATGAGCAGTTCTTC.

This clonotype showed up just a few times. The chain has TRBV20-1 and TRBJ2-1; TRBD2 agrees at 8 bases. Germline V CDR1 and CDR2: DFQATT, SNEGSKA (reference sequence). This CDR3 contains 13 residues. The V and J ends lost 0 bases and 8 bases, in that order; junction bases with no gene match: 3. This CDR3 reads CSAREGLVHEQFF. The CDR3 coding sequence is TGCAGTGCTAGAGAGGGACTAGTCCATGAGCAGTTCTTC.

The gene calls are TRBV5-6 and TRBJ2-1; D tentatively reads TRBD1 or TRBD2 (5 bases each). This CDR3 region has 17 residues. CDR1 is SGHDT, CDR2 YYEEEE, per germline. The germline V and J ends were trimmed by 3 bases and 4 bases, with 20 bases remaining between them. CDR3 bases: TGTGCCAGCAGCTCGGATCAGGGACCCCCGGTTTACAATGAGCAGTTCTTC. Amino acids: CASSSDQGPPVYNEQFF.

The table lists this clonotype with a few counts. The genes are TRBV5-6 and TRBJ2-4; D is uncertain. V was pared by 2 bases and J by 0 bases, with 12 bases between. There are 16 residues in the CDR3. CDR1 is SGHDT and CDR2 is YYEEEE in the germline V gene. CDR3 sequence reads: CASSLSSKLAKNIQYF. The CDR3 DNA follows: TGTGCCAGCAGCTTAAGCAGCAAACTAGCCAAAAACATTCAGTACTTC.

V and J are TRBV7-2 and TRBJ1-5, with 8 bases identical to TRBD1. J was trimmed by 7 bases and V by 3 bases; bases with no gene match: 5. Germline V gene lookup returns CDR1 SGHTA and CDR2 FQGNSA. The CDR3 consists of 14 residues. CDR3 amino acids: CASSFPRGLQPQHF. CDR3 coding DNA: TGTGCCAGCAGCTTCCCCAGGGGGCTCCAGCCCCAGCATTTT.

V usage is TRBV7-2 and J usage is TRBJ2-5, with D uncertain. Germline V gene lookup returns CDR1 SGHTA and CDR2 FQGNSA. The CDR3 spans 13 residues. The germline V and J ends were trimmed by 0 bases and 5 bases, with 7 bases remaining between them. CDR3 nucleotide sequence: TGTGCCAGCAGCTTAGCTCCGGCGGAGACCCAGTACTTC. Its protein product is CASSLAPAETQYF.

The chain joins TRBV7-2 to TRBJ2-1; 13 bases are shared with TRBD2. With 1 base clipped from V and 8 bases from J, the junction kept 11 bases outside the gene matches. The CDR3 has 18 residues. The V gene's germline CDR1 is SGHTA and CDR2 FQGNSA. CDR3 bases: TGTGCCAGCAGCTTAGTCCGACTAGCGGGAGGCCACCCAGATGAGCAGTTCTTC. Its translation is CASSLVRLAGGHPDEQFF.

At least ten counts were recorded for this clonotype. DNA for the CDR3: TGCAGTGCTACACGACAGGGGGTTGGTTTCGGAAACACCATATATTTT. This sequence encodes CSATRQGVGFGNTIYF. V is TRBV20-1 and J is TRBJ1-3, with TRBD1 identical over 9 bases. V lost 4 bases to trimming and J lost 4 bases; unmatched junction nucleotides: 11. CDR3 length: 16 residues. Germline assignment: CDR1 DFQATT and CDR2 SNEGSKA (reference sequence).

V gene TRBV28 combines with J gene TRBJ2-3; 12 nucleotides match TRBD2. Germline assignment: CDR1 MDHEN and CDR2 SYDVKM. The ends lost 5 bases at V and 3 bases at J; junction bases unmatched: 12. The CDR3 runs 18 residues. CDR3 loop: CASSPVTSGSGKTDTQYF. In DNA, the CDR3 is TGTGCCAGCAGTCCAGTGACTAGCGGGAGTGGGAAGACAGATACGCAGTATTTT.

A few counts support this clonotype. This chain uses TRBV6-2 or TRBV6-3 with TRBJ2-4, with 10 nucleotides matching TRBD2. The J call may be faulty, since TRBJ2-7 better matches the DNA end. From germline, CDR1 is MNHEY and CDR2 SVGEGT. The CDR3 sequence is 14 residues long. In nucleotides, the CDR3 is TGTGCCAGCAGGGTAGCGGGAGGACGCTACGAGCAGTACTTC. Translation: CASRVAGGRYEQYF.